The T cell receptor beta chain described here comes from a study of cytomegalovirus exposure and HLA in healthy donors. The study's findings and limits: Later analysis indicated greater clonal expansion among HLA-associated TCR beta chains than among equally common other chains. In an earlier analysis, in some 500 donors, most V segments appeared productive either ~87% or ~30% of the time. High sensitivity and specificity were reportedly achieved when the classifier diagnosed cytomegalovirus status.

Both 60 Vbeta primers and 13 Jbeta primers went into the PCR. Profiled with immunoSEQ multiplex PCR; TCRdb holds only in-frame clones, not every one. The sample lists about 130,000 clones, roughly 75% occurring once. The CDR3 totals 17 residues. From germline, CDR1 is MDHEN and CDR2 SYDVKM. Trimming removed 5 bases from V and 2 bases from J, with 16 bases in between. In regard to this clone: Its antigen is not known.

The TCR was taken from a young man in good health and CMV-seronegative. The rearrangement uses TRBV28 and TRBJ2-6; D may be TRBD1 (5 bases). The specimen sequenced was PBMCs. The CDR3 region has the DNA TGTGCCAGCAGTCCGGAGACAGAAATCCCTGGGGCCAACGTCCTGACTTTC. Its translation: CASSPETEIPGANVLTF.